The 9 T cell receptor beta chains in this list originate from one sample, sequenced in a study of blood T cells in healthy people across ages. The authors ran a second PCR of roughly 7 to 11 cycles using a sample-barcoded 5' primer and a J-beta primer mix. Each CDR3 protein is one row after TCRdb ran MiXCR on the 5' RACE reads. Of 1.5 million to 2 million distinct CDR3 sequences in the sample, about 50% were seen once. The specimen sequenced was blood. These receptors were collected from a middle-aged woman in good health.

This clonotype showed up just a few times. V and J are TRBV15 and TRBJ2-5; TRBD2 might be the D (6 bases). With the DNA end fitting TRBJ2-7 better, the J assignment may be wrong. This CDR3 spans 16 amino acids. The germline V gene encodes CDR1 LNHNV and CDR2 YYDKDF (reference sequence). The chain's CDR3 is CATSRDLSEGSGEQYF. CDR3 nucleotides: TGTGCCACCAGCAGAGATCTCTCGGAGGGAAGTGGCGAGCAGTACTTC.

The chain is built from TRBV6-5 and TRBJ2-3, with a possible D match to TRBD1 (6 bases). V lost 5 bases and J lost 8, with 14 bases in between. CDR1 is MNHEY, CDR2 SVGAGI, per germline. CDR3 length: 13 amino acids. CDR3: CASSDVGAGTQYF. DNA of the CDR3: TGTGCCAGCAGTGACGTGGGGGCGGGTACGCAGTATTTT.

For the CDR3, the DNA is TGTGCCAGCAGCCAAAGATCCGGGCGGGGAAGCAATGAGCAGTTCTTC. Translating it yields CASSQRSGRGSNEQFF. The rearrangement uses TRBV27 and TRBJ2-1, with TRBD2 as a possible D gene (6 bases). There are 16 residues in the CDR3. V lost 6 bases to trimming and J lost 6 bases, with 21 bases between them. Germline V CDR1 and CDR2: MNHEY, SMNVEV (reference sequence).

This clonotype was seen a few times. Relative to the germline gene, one junction end is altered; a read error may explain this. The V and J genes are TRBV7-2 and TRBJ2-1, with 8 bases lining up with TRBD1. The CDR3 spans 14 residues. The V gene's germline CDR1 is SGHTA and CDR2 FQGNSA. The CDR3 nucleotides are TGTGCAAGCAGGGGGCCCACCAACTACAATGAGCAGTTCTTC. It specifies CASRGPTNYNEQFF. The variable domain in full, with the rest retrieved from reference TRBV7-2 and TRBJ2-1, is GAGVSQSPSNKVTEKGKDVELRCDPISGHTALYWYRQSLGQGLEFLIYFQGNSAPDKSGLPSDRFSAERTGGSVSTLTIQRTQQEDSAVYLCASRGPTNYNEQFFGPGTRLTVL.

DNA for the CDR3: TGTGCCAGCAGTGGGACTTTGTCCCAGTACTTC. This gives the protein CASSGTLSQYF. J is TRBJ2-7 and V is TRBV6-6; D is perhaps TRBD2 (6 bases). V lost 5 bases, J lost 10 bases, and 12 bases lay in between. This CDR3 is built from 11 residues. Per the germline V gene, CDR1 is MNHNY and CDR2 is SVGAGI (reference sequence).

This clonotype has only a few counts. The chain combines TRBV5-1 with TRBJ1-2; D unclear. Germline values: CDR1 SGHRS, CDR2 YFSETQ. The CDR3 is 14 residues long. V was clipped by 7 bases and J by 4 bases, with 17 bases between them. CDR3 amino acids: CASSGTAAIYGYTF. In DNA form, the CDR3 reads TGCGCCAGCTCGGGAACCGCGGCCATCTATGGCTACACCTTC.

This clonotype was recorded a few times. The chain's CDR3 is CASSYASERPEEGYTF. Written as DNA, the CDR3 is TGTGCCAGCAGTTACGCATCCGAACGACCCGAAGAAGGCTACACCTTC. The chain employs TRBV6-5 and TRBJ1-2; D is unresolved. Germline assignment: CDR1 MNHEY and CDR2 SVGAGI. The V end was cut by 2 bases, the J end by 8 bases, with 21 bases between. The CDR3 sequence is 16 residues long.

The genes are TRBV5-1 and TRBJ2-7; a possible D gene is TRBD1 (7 bases). Between the trimmed V and J ends, which lost 0 bases and 7 bases, there was a span of 17 bases. The CDR3 length is 15 residues. CDR1 and CDR2 from the germline V gene are SGHRS and YFSETQ. CDR3 sequence reads: CASSLEGRGDGEQYF. In DNA, the CDR3 is TGCGCCAGCAGCTTGGAAGGCAGGGGGGATGGTGAGCAGTACTTC.

This clonotype was detected a few times. V and J are TRBV20-1 and TRBJ2-1; D uncertain. Trimming shortened V by 6 bases and J by 10 bases, and 13 bases separated the two germline ends. Germline V gives CDR1 DFQATT, CDR2 SNEGSKA (reference sequence). The CDR3 is made up of 11 amino acids. The CDR3 protein is CSARKISEQFF. CDR3 bases: TGCAGTGCCCGGAAGATTTCGGAGCAGTTCTTC.